These 15 T cell receptor beta chains were all obtained from the same sample, sequenced in a study of blood T cell repertoires in COVID-19. Assay: immunoSEQ multiplex PCR; the TCRdb copy retains only in-frame clones and omits some. The sample shows 300,000 to 450,000 clones, roughly 80% of them seen only once. Sequenced input: peripheral blood. These receptors were collected from a human donor with acute or convalescent COVID-19. The donor label of this sample is uncertain.

The chain employs TRBV28 and TRBJ2-2; perhaps TRBD2 as D (6 bases). Deletions cut 4 bases from V and 4 bases from J, with 16 bases between. This CDR3 spans 16 amino acids. CDR1 MDHEN and CDR2 SYDVKM come from the germline V gene. DNA for the CDR3: TGTGCCAGCAGTTCACCCGGCAGGAGGGTCACCGGGGAGCTGTTTTTT. Its translation: CASSSPGRRVTGELFF. The full variable domain, with the rest looked up from reference TRBV28 and TRBJ2-2, is DVKVTQSSRYLVKRTGEKVFLECVQDMDHENMFWYRQDPGLGLRLIYFSYDVKMKEKGDIPEGYSVSREKKERFSLILESASTNQTSMYLCASSSPGRRVTGELFFGEGSRLTVL.

The chain employs TRBV10-3 and TRBJ2-1; 8 nucleotides match TRBD2. J was trimmed by 6 bases and V by 4 bases; bases with no gene match: 5. The germline CDR1 and CDR2 sequences are ENHRY and SYGVKD. The CDR3 totals 14 residues. The CDR3 nucleotides read TGTGCCATCAGTGTTGCGGGAGGCACCAATGAGCAGTTCTTC. It codes for CAISVAGGTNEQFF.

V and J are TRBV7-2 and TRBJ1-1; D possibly corresponds to TRBD1 (5 bases). From germline, CDR1 is SGHTA and CDR2 FQGNSA. V lost 2 bases to trimming and J lost 0 bases, with 13 bases between them. This CDR3 region has 16 residues. The CDR3 sequence is CASSLQGTIMNTEAFF. For the CDR3, the DNA is TGTGCCAGCAGCTTACAGGGCACTATAATGAACACTGAAGCTTTCTTT.

The rearrangement uses TRBV2 and TRBJ2-7; 8 bases are shared with TRBD1. The trim removed 7 bases at V and 4 bases at J, leaving 6 bases unmatched. The CDR3 extends over 13 amino acids. Germline CDR1 reads SNHLY; CDR2 reads FYNNEI. CDR3 sequence (DNA): TGTGCCAGCATACGGGACAGGCAGTACGAGCAGTACTTC. Protein: CASIRDRQYEQYF.

The chain recombines TRBV27 with TRBJ1-6, with 9 positions matching TRBD1. Germline V gene sequence: CDR1 MNHEY, CDR2 SMNVEV (reference sequence). Losses at the gene ends were 3 bases for V and 10 bases for J; bases not matched to a gene: 4. The CDR3 runs to 14 residues. CDR3 bases: TGTGCCAGCAGTTTGGGACAGGGACACTCACCCCTCCACTTT. Its protein product is CASSLGQGHSPLHF.

This chain links TRBV3-1 (or the pseudogene TRBV3-2) with TRBJ1-2; 7 bases are a match to TRBD1. J lost 7 bases, V lost 3 bases, and 8 bases had no gene match. The germline V gene encodes CDR1 LGHDT and CDR2 YNNKEL (reference sequence). The CDR3 is 14 amino acids. CDR3 sequence reads: CASSQTGLGGGYTF. The CDR3 nucleotides are TGTGCCAGCAGCCAGACAGGGCTCGGGGGTGGCTACACCTTC.

V is TRBV2 and J is TRBJ1-1, with 8 bases fitting TRBD1. CDR1 SNHLY and CDR2 FYNNEI come from the germline V gene. CDR3 length equals 16 residues. Trimming took 2 bases from V and 1 from J; bases not matched to a gene: 6. The CDR3 coding sequence is TGTGCCAGCAGTGAAAGGCAGGGGGCTAGGAACACTGAAGCTTTCTTT. Its translation: CASSERQGARNTEAFF.

The chain uses TRBV20-1 and TRBJ2-1, with unresolved D. The germline gives CDR1 DFQATT, CDR2 SNEGSKA (reference sequence). The CDR3 is 10 residues long. V was pared by 4 bases and J by 11 bases, with 9 bases between. This CDR3 is CSATLEKQFF. CDR3 bases: TGCAGTGCTACCTTGGAGAAGCAGTTCTTC.

The genes are TRBV6-5 and TRBJ1-1; 8 positions match TRBD1. This CDR3 is built from 12 residues. Germline V lookup: CDR1 MNHEY, CDR2 SVGAGI. The junction had 3 bases not matched to a gene; V was cut back by 4 bases and J by 8 bases. The DNA of the CDR3 is TGTGCCAGCAGTTTGAGACAGGGGGAAGCTTTCTTT. It is translated as CASSLRQGEAFF.

The V and J genes are TRBV27 and TRBJ1-1; no reliable D call. The V gene's germline CDR1 is MNHEY and CDR2 SMNVEV (reference sequence). The CDR3 sequence is 13 residues long. The V end was cut by 4 bases, the J end by 5 bases, with 11 bases between. This chain's CDR3 is CASSSTWRTEAFF. The DNA for the CDR3 is TGTGCCAGCAGTTCCACCTGGAGGACTGAAGCTTTCTTT.

The chain is built from TRBV6-6 and TRBJ1-1; TRBD1 matches 9 bases. The CDR3 totals 15 residues. V lost 4 bases and J lost 4; bases outside the gene matches: 7. Germline V gives CDR1 MNHNY, CDR2 SVGAGI (reference sequence). CDR3 sequence reads: CASSSQGALGTEAFF. In DNA form, the CDR3 reads TGTGCCAGCAGTTCACAGGGGGCGCTGGGCACTGAAGCTTTCTTT.

The gene calls are TRBV4-1 and TRBJ1-2; D is uncertain. This CDR3 comprises 14 residues. V lost 0 bases to trimming and J lost 4 bases, with 9 bases between them. Germline V gene sequence: CDR1 MGHRA, CDR2 YSYEKL. The CDR3 is CASSQDRGSYGYTF. For the CDR3, the DNA is TGCGCCAGCAGCCAAGATCGGGGATCCTATGGCTACACCTTC.

This clone was seen once. The CDR3 DNA is TGTGCCAGCAGACGAAGGACAGGGAACTATGGCTACACCTTC. It encodes CASRRRTGNYGYTF. This chain connects TRBV7-2 to TRBJ1-2; 8 nucleotides align to TRBD1. The CDR3 covers 14 residues. V dropped 6 bases and J dropped 2; count of bases not matched to a gene: 5. Looked up from germline, CDR1 is SGHTA and CDR2 is FQGNSA.

The chain links TRBV11-3 to TRBJ1-1, with TRBD1 identical over 9 bases. CDR1 SGHNT and CDR2 YENEEA come from the germline V gene. V gave up 1 base and J gave up 1 base; unmatched junction bases: 4. There are 16 residues in the CDR3. CDR3 nucleotides: TGTGCCAGCAGCTTAGGGGGACAGGGAAGGAACACTGAAGCTTTCTTT. This encodes CASSLGGQGRNTEAFF.

The chain links TRBV6-5 to TRBJ2-7; TRBD2 aligns across 13 bases. Trimming cost V 8 bases and J 1 base; bases outside gene matches: 5. Germline V gives CDR1 MNHEY, CDR2 SVGAGI. This CDR3 comprises 15 residues. In nucleotides, the CDR3 is TGTGCCAGCTTTCCGGGACTAGCGGGGTCCTACGAGCAGTACTTC. Its protein is CASFPGLAGSYEQYF.